The rows below give T cell receptor beta chains drawn from one sample of a study of blood T cell repertoires in COVID-19. The protocol was immunoSEQ multiplex PCR, while the TCRdb copy is restricted to in-frame clones and leaves out a portion. Counted here are fewer than 250,000 clones, about nine tenths occurring once; the ten biggest clones make up about 5%. Source material: peripheral blood. The receptors originated from a woman aged 40 to 50 with acute or convalescent COVID-19. Each CDR3 is given with its conserved first and last residue. Each record gives: D gene, J gene, clone size, V gene, CDR3 protein, CDR3 DNA. The D gene is left open where the match is weak. Clone size is given for some rows only: seen once, a few or many times, or a class if the clone is expanded.

TRBD1,TRBJ1-5,-,TRBV27,CASSRGDRGNQPQHF,TGTGCCAGCAGTCGAGGGGACAGGGGCAATCAGCCCCAGCATTTT
TRBD1,TRBJ1-1,-,TRBV25-1,CASSVLDRGLTEAFF,TGTGCCAGCAGTGTATTGGACAGGGGACTCACTGAAGCTTTCTTT
-,TRBJ1-5,-,TRBV6-5,CASSAWGPNQPQHF,TGTGCCAGCAGCGCCTGGGGCCCCAATCAGCCCCAGCATTTT
-,TRBJ1-4,-,TRBV2,CASSEPVTGNEKLFF,TGTGCCAGCAGTGAACCGGTTACAGGGAATGAAAAACTGTTTTTT
TRBD1,TRBJ1-6,-,TRBV6-1,CASSAGQWGGFNSPLHF,TGTGCCAGCAGTGCGGGACAGTGGGGAGGTTTTAATTCACCCCTCCACTTT
TRBD1,TRBJ1-5,-,TRBV2,CASKWTGDNQPQHF,TGTGCCAGCAAATGGACAGGGGACAATCAGCCCCAGCATTTT
-,TRBJ1-2,-,TRBV25-1,CASSERGGDGYTF,TGTGCCAGCAGTGAACGGGGGGGTGATGGCTACACCTTC
TRBD2,TRBJ2-5,once,TRBV6-1,CASSEAAGGRETQYF,TGTGCCAGCAGTGAAGCAGCGGGGGGCCGAGAGACCCAGTACTTC
TRBD1,TRBJ1-1,once,TRBV4-2,CASSLGDRGETEAFF,TGTGCCAGCAGTCTCGGGGACAGAGGGGAAACTGAAGCTTTCTTT
-,TRBJ1-5,few,TRBV10-1,CASGGGLGNQPQHF,TGCGCCAGCGGGGGGGGGCTAGGTAATCAGCCCCAGCATTTT
-,TRBJ1-3,-,TRBV7-7,CASSSRDNSGNTIYF,TGTGCCAGCAGCTCCCGGGACAACTCTGGAAACACCATATATTTT
-,TRBJ1-4,-,TRBV5-1,CASSYGGAATNEKLFF,TGCGCCAGCAGCTACGGCGGAGCGGCAACTAATGAAAAACTGTTTTTT
-,TRBJ2-5,-,TRBV7-8,CASATGLFQETQYF,TGTGCCAGCGCTACCGGTCTCTTCCAAGAGACCCAGTACTTC
-,TRBJ1-2,-,TRBV5-6,CASSLSLIYGYTF,TGTGCCAGCAGCTTGTCACTCATCTATGGCTACACCTTC
-,TRBJ2-3,-,TRBV15,CATSRDTGTDTQYF,TGTGCCACCAGCAGAGACACAGGCACAGATACGCAGTATTTT
-,TRBJ1-1,-,TRBV4-1,CASSLYSRENTEAFF,TGCGCCAGCAGCCTTTACAGCAGGGAGAACACTGAAGCTTTCTTT
TRBD1,TRBJ1-2,-,TRBV19,CASEGQTGGGYGYTF,TGTGCCAGTGAGGGGCAGACAGGGGGAGGCTATGGCTACACCTTC
TRBD1,TRBJ1-5,-,TRBV6-1,CASSEAVGTGIQPQHF,TGTGCCAGCAGTGAAGCGGTGGGGACAGGGATTCAGCCCCAGCATTTT
-,TRBJ1-3,-,TRBV25-1,CASSEAGAGNTIYF,TGTGCCAGCAGTGAGGCAGGGGCTGGAAACACCATATATTTT
TRBD1,TRBJ2-1,few,TRBV30,CAWRVGQAVSLPQFF,TGTGCCTGGAGGGTGGGACAGGCGGTAAGCCTACCTCAGTTCTTC
TRBD1,TRBJ1-6,-,TRBV5-5,CASNRPGDRARSPLHF,TGTGCCAGCAACAGACCCGGCGACAGGGCCCGATCACCCCTCCACTTT
TRBD2,TRBJ2-1,-,TRBV5-1,CASSWETGGDEQFF,TGCGCCAGCAGCTGGGAGACCGGGGGGGATGAGCAGTTCTTC
-,TRBJ1-1,-,TRBV6-5,CASRRRQENTEAFF,TGTGCCAGCCGCCGGCGACAGGAGAACACTGAAGCTTTCTTT
-,TRBJ2-3,-,TRBV5-1,CASSSIPGLSTRDTQYF,TGCGCCAGCAGCTCTATTCCGGGACTCTCCACACGAGATACGCAGTATTTT
-,TRBJ1-6,-,TRBV18,CASSPTLGQNNSPLHF,TGTGCCAGCTCACCTACCCTAGGACAGAATAATTCACCCCTCCACTTT
-,TRBJ1-2,-,TRBV11-2,CASSLGLAGGYTF,TGTGCCAGCAGCTTAGGGTTGGCAGGCGGCTACACCTTC
TRBD1,TRBJ1-1,-,TRBV11-2,CASSRNTGDTEAFF,TGTGCCAGCAGCCGAAATACAGGGGACACTGAAGCTTTCTTT
-,TRBJ2-1,once,TRBV24-1,CATSDFVLSQSSYNEQFF,TGTGCCACCAGTGATTTTGTTCTTAGCCAAAGCTCCTACAATGAGCAGTTCTTC
-,TRBJ2-1,-,TRBV4-2,CASSQEGRGSYNEQFF,TGTGCCAGCAGCCAAGAGGGCAGGGGCTCCTACAATGAGCAGTTCTTC
TRBD2,TRBJ2-4,-,TRBV10-3,CAISESIGPSGGTAKNIQYF,TGTGCCATCAGTGAGTCGATCGGGCCTAGCGGGGGGACCGCTAAAAACATTCAGTACTTC
TRBD1,TRBJ1-1,-,TRBV7-9,CASSDGQGANTEAFF,TGTGCCAGCAGCGATGGACAGGGGGCTAACACTGAAGCTTTCTTT
-,TRBJ2-3,-,TRBV6-6,CASSRPNADTQYF,TGTGCCAGCAGCCGCCCTAATGCAGATACGCAGTATTTT
TRBD2,TRBJ2-1,once,TRBV11-2,CASSDTGTSTFF,TGTGCCAGCAGCGACACCGGGACTAGCACGTTCTTC
TRBD2,TRBJ2-2,-,TRBV2,CASRSGGAVGELFF,TGTGCCAGCAGAAGCGGGGGGGCTGTCGGGGAGCTGTTTTTT
TRBD1,TRBJ1-5,-,TRBV19,CASSLWTGWYSNQPQHF,TGTGCCAGTAGCTTATGGACAGGGTGGTACTCCAATCAGCCCCAGCATTTT
-,TRBJ2-2,-,TRBV5-1,CASSPTAVTGELFF,TGCGCCAGCAGCCCTACGGCGGTCACCGGGGAGCTGTTTTTT
TRBD1,TRBJ1-4,-,TRBV9,CASSNGQGPNEKLFF,TGTGCCAGCAGCAACGGACAGGGCCCAAATGAAAAACTGTTTTTT
TRBD1,TRBJ1-2,-,TRBV6-5,CASKQGRLYGYTF,TGTGCCAGCAAACAGGGGCGACTCTATGGCTACACCTTC
TRBD2,TRBJ2-2,-,TRBV30,CAWSHGGGTGELFF,TGTGCCTGGAGCCACGGGGGGGGTACCGGGGAGCTGTTTTTT
-,TRBJ1-5,-,TRBV18,CASSPGTSPSKNQPQHF,TGTGCCAGCTCACCCGGGACATCTCCATCCAAGAATCAGCCCCAGCATTTT
-,TRBJ2-1,-,TRBV7-6,CASSFLPMRAQARYEQFF,TGTGCCAGCAGCTTTCTCCCTATGCGGGCGCAAGCGAGGTATGAGCAGTTCTTC
-,TRBJ2-2,-,TRBV29-1,CSVITGTTNTGELFF,TGCAGCGTGATTACCGGGACAACGAACACCGGGGAGCTGTTTTTT
-,TRBJ1-2,-,TRBV6-5,CASRLPSGGAGGYTF,TGTGCCAGCAGGCTCCCCTCCGGAGGGGCGGGGGGCTACACCTTC
-,TRBJ1-2,-,TRBV6-5,CASRPDTGNAYGYTF,TGTGCCAGCAGACCCGACACAGGGAACGCCTATGGCTACACCTTC
TRBD1,TRBJ1-2,-,TRBV9,CASSAARTGSSYGYTF,TGTGCCAGCAGCGCAGCTAGGACAGGGAGTTCGTATGGCTACACCTTC
TRBD1,TRBJ1-1,-,TRBV10-1,CASSGQGYTEAFF,TGCGCCAGCAGTGGACAGGGTTACACTGAAGCTTTCTTT
-,TRBJ1-1,-,TRBV6-5,CASIQEDSQNTEAFF,TGTGCCAGCATCCAGGAGGACAGCCAGAACACTGAAGCTTTCTTT
TRBD1,TRBJ1-2,-,TRBV15,CATSRDRGGVNGYTF,TGTGCCACCAGTCGGGACAGGGGTGGGGTGAATGGCTACACCTTC
-,TRBJ2-1,-,TRBV3-1/TRBV3-2,CASSQGLANEQFF,TGTGCCAGCAGCCAGGGCCTAGCGAATGAGCAGTTCTTC